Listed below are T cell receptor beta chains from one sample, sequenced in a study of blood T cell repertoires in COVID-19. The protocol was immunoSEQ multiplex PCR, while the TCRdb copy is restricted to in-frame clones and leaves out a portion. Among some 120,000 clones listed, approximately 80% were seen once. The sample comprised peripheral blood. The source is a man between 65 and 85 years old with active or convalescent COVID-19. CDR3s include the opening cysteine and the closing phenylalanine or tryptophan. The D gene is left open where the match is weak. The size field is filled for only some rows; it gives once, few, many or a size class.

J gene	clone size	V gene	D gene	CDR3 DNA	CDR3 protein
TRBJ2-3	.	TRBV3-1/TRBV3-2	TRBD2	TGTGCCAGCAGCCAAGGCGGGGCAGCGGGACTGCCAGATACGCAGTATTTT	CASSQGGAAGLPDTQYF
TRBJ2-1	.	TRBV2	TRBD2	TGTGCCAGCAGTGAACCCGGGACTAGCGTTTACAATGAGCAGTTCTTC	CASSEPGTSVYNEQFF
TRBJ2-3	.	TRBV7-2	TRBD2	TGTGCCAGCAGCCCCCAAGGACTAGCGGGGGGGAAAAATACGCAGTATTTT	CASSPQGLAGGKNTQYF
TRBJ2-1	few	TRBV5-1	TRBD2	TGCGCCAGCTTCGAACCGGGACTAGCGTACAATGAGCAGTTCTTC	CASFEPGLAYNEQFF
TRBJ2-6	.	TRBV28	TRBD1	TGTGCCAGCAGGAGGACAGGGGATGCTGGGGCCAACGTCCTGACTTTC	CASRRTGDAGANVLTF
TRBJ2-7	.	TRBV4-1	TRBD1	TGCGCCAGCAGCCAAACCCTCACAGGGGGAAGTCCCTACGAGCAGTACTTC	CASSQTLTGGSPYEQYF
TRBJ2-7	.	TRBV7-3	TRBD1	TGTGCCAGCAGCTCCGGGACAGAGTCCTACGAGCAGTACTTC	CASSSGTESYEQYF
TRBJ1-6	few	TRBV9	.	TGTGCCAGCAGCCCCGGGGGAGGGGCAGTAAGTTATTCACCCCTCCACTTT	CASSPGGGAVSYSPLHF
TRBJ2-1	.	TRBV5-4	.	TGTGCCAGCAGCACCCCAGGAGGTGAGCAGTTCTTC	CASSTPGGEQFF
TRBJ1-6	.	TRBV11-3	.	TGTGCCAGCAGCACCCGGATTGGGGCGACCCTCCACTTT	CASSTRIGATLHF
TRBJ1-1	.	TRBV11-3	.	TGTGCCAGCAGCCCCGCCGGGACATGGGGAAACACTGAAGCTTTCTTT	CASSPAGTWGNTEAFF
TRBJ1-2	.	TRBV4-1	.	TGCGCCAGCAGCCAAGGCGGCCCGAATGGCTACACCTTC	CASSQGGPNGYTF
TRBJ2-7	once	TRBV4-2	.	TGTGCCAGCAGCCAAGATAGTAGCATATACGAGCAGTACTTC	CASSQDSSIYEQYF
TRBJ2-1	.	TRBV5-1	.	TGCGCCAGCAGCTTAACTAGATTCGTGCAGTTCTTC	CASSLTRFVQFF
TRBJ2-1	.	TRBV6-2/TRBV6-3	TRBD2	TGTGCCAGCAGTTATTCGGGAGGCTCCTACAATGAGCAGTTCTTC	CASSYSGGSYNEQFF
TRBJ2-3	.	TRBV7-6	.	TGTGCCAGCAGCTTAGGAGGTTTGTCTAGCGGCACAGATACGCAGTATTTT	CASSLGGLSSGTDTQYF
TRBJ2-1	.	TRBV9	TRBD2	TGTGCCAGCAGCGCGGGGACTAGCGGATACAATGAGCAGTTCTTC	CASSAGTSGYNEQFF
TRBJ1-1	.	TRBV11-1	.	TGTGCCAGCAGCCTAAGAGGCTGGGTGAACACTGAAGCTTTCTTT	CASSLRGWVNTEAFF
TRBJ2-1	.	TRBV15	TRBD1	TGTGCCACCAGCAGCGGACCGGGACAGGGCACCTTTGAGCAGTTCTTC	CATSSGPGQGTFEQFF
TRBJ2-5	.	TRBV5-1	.	TGCGCCAGCAGCTTGACTCGGGGGCAAGAGACCCAGTACTTC	CASSLTRGQETQYF
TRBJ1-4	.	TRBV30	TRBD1	TGTGCCTGGGAGCTTCCCGGACAGGGTAATGAAAAACTGTTTTTT	CAWELPGQGNEKLFF
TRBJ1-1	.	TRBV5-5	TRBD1	TGTGCCAGCAGCTTGGGGACAGGGAGCAACACTGAAGCTTTCTTT	CASSLGTGSNTEAFF
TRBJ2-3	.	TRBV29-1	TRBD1	TGCAGCGTGGGACAGGGGGCGCCGTCAGATACGCAGTATTTT	CSVGQGAPSDTQYF
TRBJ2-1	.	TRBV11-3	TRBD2	TGTGCCAGCAGCTTATGGACTAGCGGGTACAATGAGCAGTTCTTC	CASSLWTSGYNEQFF
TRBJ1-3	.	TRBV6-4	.	TGTGCCACCGAACAGGGTGCCGCTGGACAAGGAAACACCATATATTTT	CATEQGAAGQGNTIYF
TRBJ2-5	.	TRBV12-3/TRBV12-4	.	TGTGCCAGCAGCGGGGGACTTAGGCAGACCCAGTACTTC	CASSGGLRQTQYF
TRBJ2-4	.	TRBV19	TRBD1	TGTGCCAGTAGCCCGACAGGGGTCATAGCCAAAAACATTCAGTACTTC	CASSPTGVIAKNIQYF
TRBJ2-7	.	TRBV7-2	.	TGTGCCAGCAGCTTAGCCGCAGGGCGGTACGAGCAGTACTTC	CASSLAAGRYEQYF